This entry lists 8 T cell receptor beta chains sequenced from one sample in a study of blood T cell repertoires in COVID-19. The table came from immunoSEQ multiplex PCR; TCRdb's copy has only in-frame clones and leaves some out. The data show about 270,000 clones, with more than 75% seen just once and under 2.5% held by the top ten. Specimen: PBMCs or T cells enriched from blood (not recorded which). The receptor set was obtained from a woman aged 55 to 70 in a cohort exposed to, infected with or recovered from COVID-19 (not recorded which).

V is TRBV7-2 and J is TRBJ2-5; 8 nucleotides align to TRBD1. With V trimmed by 1 base and J by 0 bases, 7 bases remained unmatched. The CDR3 loop spans 17 amino acids. Germline-derived CDR1 and CDR2 are SGHTA and FQGNSA. DNA of the CDR3: TGTGCCAGCAGCTTAGGGACAGGGAAAAGGTACCAAGAGACCCAGTACTTC. Translation gives CASSLGTGKRYQETQYF.

The rearrangement joins TRBV7-3 to TRBJ2-3; D is uncertain. The V and J ends lost 5 bases and 0 bases respectively, with 9 bases between them. The CDR3 has 14 residues. Germline V lookup: CDR1 SGHTA, CDR2 FQGTGA. The CDR3 region is CASSQTSSTDTQYF. CDR3 bases: TGTGCCAGCAGCCAAACATCTAGCACAGATACGCAGTATTTT.

The chain recombines TRBV11-2 with TRBJ2-5; the D gene is possibly TRBD1 (6 bases). The germline V and J ends were trimmed by 5 bases and 4 bases, with 11 bases remaining between them. The CDR3 runs 13 residues. Germline CDR1 reads SGHAT; CDR2 reads FQNNGV. CDR3 nucleotides: TGTGCCAGCAGCAGGACAGCCGGAGAGACCCAGTACTTC. Protein: CASSRTAGETQYF. The variable domain in full, completed from reference TRBV11-2 and TRBJ2-5, reads EAGVAQSPRYKIIEKRQSVAFWCNPISGHATLYWYQQILGQGPKLLIQFQNNGVVDDSQLPKDRFSAERLKGVDSTLKIQPAKLEDSAVYLCASSRTAGETQYFGPGTRLLVL.

The chain couples TRBV29-1 to TRBJ2-7, with TRBD2 identical over 10 bases. The germline CDR1 and CDR2 sequences are SQVTM and ANQGSEA. Unmatched junction bases numbered 7, after V lost 4 bases and J lost 4 bases. CDR3 length equals 14 residues. In DNA, the CDR3 is TGCAGCGTTGGGCTTCTAGCGGGGGTATACGAGCAGTACTTC. Translation gives CSVGLLAGVYEQYF.

A few counts support this clone. The chain couples TRBV27 to TRBJ1-6; 8 bases agree with TRBD1. This CDR3 contains 16 residues. Germline lookup yields CDR1 MNHEY and CDR2 SMNVEV (reference sequence). With 0 bases clipped from V and 9 bases from J, the junction kept 7 bases outside the gene matches. The CDR3 protein is CASSLSGTGPGSPLHF. CDR3 DNA: TGTGCCAGCAGTTTATCCGGGACAGGTCCAGGTTCACCCCTCCACTTT.

V usage is TRBV5-1 and J usage is TRBJ2-1; 11 positions match TRBD2. Unmatched junction bases numbered 8, after V lost 0 bases and J lost 9 bases. There are 16 residues in the CDR3. Germline CDR1 reads SGHRS; CDR2 reads YFSETQ. In nucleotides, the CDR3 is TGCGCCAGCAGCTTGGGCGTGGGGCTAGCGGGAGGTGAGCAGTTCTTC. Protein: CASSLGVGLAGGEQFF.

V usage is TRBV7-9 and J usage is TRBJ2-5, with 8 bases matching TRBD2. The CDR3 is 14 amino acids. The germline V gene has CDR1 SEHNR and CDR2 FQNEAQ (reference sequence). J gave up 5 bases and V 4 bases, and 6 bases lay outside the gene matches. The CDR3 nucleotides are TGTGCCAGCAGCTCGGGGGGGGACCCGGAGACCCAGTACTTC. It translates to CASSSGGDPETQYF.

The V call is TRBV27, the J call TRBJ2-7; 9 nucleotides align to TRBD1. The germline CDR1 and CDR2 sequences are MNHEY and SMNVEV (reference sequence). The CDR3 is made up of 15 amino acids. V gave up 3 bases and J gave up 5 bases; unmatched junction bases: 8. The DNA for the CDR3 is TGTGCCAGCAGTTTCCGGACCGGGACAGGGAACGAGCAGTACTTC. Amino acid sequence: CASSFRTGTGNEQYF.